This is a list of T cell receptor beta chains from one sample in a study of blood T cell repertoires in COVID-19. Generated by immunoSEQ multiplex PCR, the TCRdb table keeps only in-frame clones and is missing some. This table holds 300,000 to 400,000 clones, about 87% found once. The sample taken for sequencing was PBMCs or T cells enriched from blood (not recorded which). The source of these receptors is a man aged 25-45 years who had recovered from COVID-19. The CDR3 runs from the conserved cysteine through the conserved F or W. Fields, in order: J gene, V gene, D gene, CDR3 protein, CDR3 DNA. D genes are given only for firm matches.

>TRBJ2-5|TRBV7-9|-
CASSKGLQETQYF
TGTGCCAGCAGCAAGGGACTGCAAGAGACCCAGTACTTC
>TRBJ1-2|TRBV10-3|-
CAISPGGGRGYTF
TGTGCCATCAGCCCCGGGGGGGGGCGCGGCTACACCTTC
>TRBJ2-4|TRBV28|-
CASSLSAAGLAKNIQYF
TGTGCCAGCAGTTTATCGGCGGCAGGACTAGCCAAAAACATTCAGTACTTC
>TRBJ2-3|TRBV12-3/TRBV12-4|TRBD2
CASTSGLRTQYF
TGTGCCAGCACCTCGGGACTACGAACGCAGTATTTT
>TRBJ2-7|TRBV15|-
CATSREDGTTYEQYF
TGTGCCACCAGCAGGGAAGACGGTACTACCTACGAGCAGTACTTC
>TRBJ1-1|TRBV7-3|TRBD1
CASSLTGGGNTEAFF
TGTGCCAGCAGCTTAACAGGGGGCGGGAACACTGAAGCTTTCTTT
>TRBJ2-5|TRBV28|TRBD2
CASSLLAGQETQYF
TGTGCCAGCAGTTTATTAGCGGGGCAAGAGACCCAGTACTTC
>TRBJ1-6|TRBV19|TRBD1
CASSIRQGGRSPLHF
TGTGCCAGTAGTATCCGGCAGGGGGGACGATCACCCCTCCACTTT
>TRBJ1-5|TRBV7-8|-
CASSLWRAEPQHF
TGTGCCAGCAGCTTATGGAGGGCTGAGCCCCAGCATTTT
>TRBJ2-4|TRBV14|-
CASSQFGNIQYF
TGTGCCAGCAGCCAATTCGGTAACATTCAGTACTTC
>TRBJ2-3|TRBV7-9|-
CASSLEESINTQYF
TGTGCCAGCAGCTTAGAGGAGAGCATTAATACGCAGTATTTT